This passage covers 20 T cell receptor beta chains from one sample sequenced in a study of blood T cell repertoires in COVID-19. TCRdb keeps only in-frame clones here, not all; method: immunoSEQ multiplex PCR. The sample has approximately 220,000 clones; under 90% are singletons. Sequenced material: peripheral blood. These receptors were taken from a man between 45 and 60 years old with acute or convalescent COVID-19.

V usage is TRBV6-2 or TRBV6-3 and J usage is TRBJ1-5; the D is unclear. CDR1 is MNHEY, CDR2 SVGEGT, per germline. Between the trimmed V and J ends, which lost 3 bases and 4 bases, there was a span of 7 bases. This CDR3 comprises 13 residues. The CDR3 sequence is CASSYAGNQPQHF. The CDR3 nucleotides are TGTGCCAGCAGTTATGCAGGAAATCAGCCCCAGCATTTT.

The CDR3 DNA sequence: TGTGCCAGCAGCTCTCAGAGCACAGGGACCACTGAAGCTTTCTTT. The encoded protein is CASSSQSTGTTEAFF. The chain has TRBV5-4 and TRBJ1-1, with D possibly TRBD1 on 6 matching bases. V was cut by 3 bases and J by 4 bases, with 16 bases left in between. Per the germline V gene, CDR1 is SGHNT and CDR2 is YYREEE (reference sequence). The CDR3 covers 15 residues.

The chain recombines TRBV5-1 with TRBJ2-6; tentative D call: TRBD1 (5 bases). The CDR3 has 15 residues. V lost 5 bases to trimming and J lost 2 bases, with 11 bases between them. Germline V CDR1 and CDR2: SGHRS, YFSETQ. CDR3 residues: CASRSQQAGANVLTF. CDR3 DNA: TGCGCCAGCAGGAGTCAACAGGCTGGGGCCAACGTCCTGACTTTC.

The V and J genes are TRBV5-4 and TRBJ2-3; TRBD1 might be the D (7 bases). The CDR3 contains 12 residues. V lost 4 bases to trimming and J lost 8 bases, with 11 bases between them. CDR1 and CDR2 from the germline V gene are SGHNT and YYREEE (reference sequence). The CDR3 loop is CASSQGGGTQYF. The CDR3 nucleotides read TGTGCCAGCAGCCAGGGGGGTGGTACGCAGTATTTT.

The chain couples TRBV19 to TRBJ1-2, with 7 bases that match TRBD1. Unmatched junction bases numbered 8, after V lost 3 bases and J lost 7 bases. Germline assignment: CDR1 LNHDA and CDR2 SQIVND (reference sequence). The CDR3 has 14 amino acids. CDR3 sequence (DNA): TGTGCCAGTAGTATGAAGACAGGGATGATTGGCTACACCTTC. It codes for CASSMKTGMIGYTF.

CDR3: CASPPSGTPNTEAFF. CDR3 DNA sequence: TGTGCCAGCCCACCCTCCGGGACACCGAACACTGAAGCTTTCTTT. V and J are TRBV7-9 and TRBJ1-1; a possible D gene is TRBD1 (6 bases). V was cut by 8 bases and J by 1 base, with 17 bases left in between. Germline CDR1 and CDR2: SEHNR and FQNEAQ (reference sequence). The CDR3 runs 15 residues. The whole variable domain, remainder taken from reference TRBV7-9 and TRBJ1-1, is DTGVSQNPRHKITKRGQNVTFRCDPISEHNRLYWYRQTLGQGPEFLTYFQNEAQLEKSRLLSDRFSAERPKGSFSTLEIQRTEQGDSAMYLCASPPSGTPNTEAFFGQGTRLTVV.

V gene TRBV27 combines with J gene TRBJ2-3, with 9 bases that match TRBD2. V shed 0 bases and J 2 bases; nucleotides not matched to a gene: 6. The germline V gene has CDR1 MNHEY and CDR2 SMNVEV (reference sequence). The length of the CDR3 is 17 residues. This chain's CDR3 is CASSLSGLAGFTDTQYF. In nucleotides, the CDR3 is TGTGCCAGCAGTTTATCTGGGCTAGCGGGGTTCACAGATACGCAGTATTTT.

This clone was found once. This rearrangement joins TRBV24-1 to TRBJ2-1, with a tentative D call TRBD1 (6 bases). Per germline, CDR1 KGHDR and CDR2 SFDVKD. The CDR3 sequence is 14 residues long. V dropped 9 bases and J dropped 4 bases, with 15 bases sitting between them. The CDR3 loop is CATGSSRGYNEQFF. CDR3 sequence (DNA): TGTGCCACCGGGTCCTCGAGGGGGTACAATGAGCAGTTCTTC.

V gene TRBV29-1 combines with J gene TRBJ2-3; 10 positions agree with TRBD2. This CDR3 has 13 amino acids. Per the germline V gene, CDR1 is SQVTM and CDR2 is ANQGSEA. Unmatched junction bases numbered 3, after V lost 7 bases and J lost 2 bases. CDR3 sequence: CSASGGLTDTQYF. CDR3 sequence (DNA): TGCAGCGCTAGCGGGGGACTCACAGATACGCAGTATTTT.

This clone was picked up a small number of times. An end of the junction differs from the germline gene, which may be a read error. The genes are TRBV4-1 and TRBJ1-2, with TRBD1 matching over 9 bases. This CDR3 spans 13 amino acids. CDR1 and CDR2 (germline): MGHRA, YSYEKL. The CDR3 coding sequence is TGCGCCAGCAGCCAAGATCCGGGACAGGGAGTTTGCTTC. Its translation is CASSQDPGQGVCF.

In DNA, the CDR3 is TGTGCCAGCAGCCACCGCAGGGAGAACACTGAAGCTTTCTTT. Translating it yields CASSHRRENTEAFF. J is TRBJ1-1 and V is TRBV7-9; D is perhaps TRBD1 (5 bases). The V gene's germline CDR1 is SEHNR and CDR2 FQNEAQ (reference sequence). This CDR3 is 14 amino acids long. V was trimmed by 5 bases and J by 1 base, leaving 11 bases between them.

The V and J genes are TRBV18 and TRBJ1-1, with D possibly being TRBD1 (6 bases). Per the germline V gene, CDR1 is KGHSH and CDR2 is LQKENI. Trimming took 6 bases from V and 1 from J, leaving 15 bases between them. This CDR3 is built from 15 residues. CDR3: CASSDQGHRNTEAFF. The CDR3 coding sequence is TGTGCCAGCTCTGACCAGGGACACAGGAACACTGAAGCTTTCTTT.

This clone was found once. The V and J genes are TRBV6-1 and TRBJ1-3, with D perhaps TRBD1 (6 bases). CDR1 is MNHNS and CDR2 is SASEGT in the germline V gene. V lost 2 bases, J lost 2 bases, and 10 bases lay in between. The CDR3 runs to 15 residues. The CDR3 DNA is TGTGCCAGCAGTGAATATCAGGGGACTGGAAACACCATATATTTT. Translation: CASSEYQGTGNTIYF.

This clone was recorded only once. This chain joins TRBV30 and TRBJ1-2, with a weak D call TRBD1 (6 bases). Deletions cut 0 bases from V and 4 bases from J, with 9 bases between. Germline V gives CDR1 GTSNPN, CDR2 SVGIG (reference sequence). CDR3 length: 13 amino acids. The CDR3 spells CAWSVQGSYGYTF. In DNA form, the CDR3 reads TGTGCCTGGAGTGTACAGGGCTCCTATGGCTACACCTTC.

CDR3 nucleotide sequence: TGTGCCAGCAGTGAAGCATTCGGCCCTCCACGACAGGGCAATCAGCCCCAGCATTTT. Translated: CASSEAFGPPRQGNQPQHF. This chain connects TRBV6-1 to TRBJ1-5; TRBD1 is a possible D gene (6 bases). From germline, CDR1 is MNHNS and CDR2 SASEGT. Trimming took off 0 bases at V and 2 bases at J, with 20 bases between the two ends. The CDR3 is made up of 19 amino acids.

The chain employs TRBV5-6 and TRBJ2-7, with a possible D match to TRBD2 (5 bases). The CDR3 extends over 15 amino acids. Between the trimmed V and J ends, which lost 4 bases and 0 bases, there was a span of 14 bases. Germline CDR1 SGHDT, CDR2 YYEEEE. CDR3 region: CASSLGLYPSYEQYF. The CDR3 bases are TGTGCCAGCAGCCTAGGACTCTATCCCTCCTACGAGCAGTACTTC.

The rearrangement links TRBV19 to TRBJ2-7, with 7 bases fitting TRBD1. The V and J ends lost 3 bases and 2 bases, in that order; junction bases with no gene match: 4. This CDR3 has 14 amino acids. Per germline, CDR1 LNHDA and CDR2 SQIVND (reference sequence). CDR3 sequence: CASSIRDSTYEQYF. In DNA, the CDR3 is TGTGCCAGTAGTATCCGGGACAGCACCTACGAGCAGTACTTC. The full variable domain, in which reference TRBV19 and TRBJ2-7 provide the parts outside the CDR3, is DGGITQSPKYLFRKEGQNVTLSCEQNLNHDAMYWYRQDPGQGLRLIYYSQIVNDFQKGDIAEGYSVSREKKESFPLTVTSAQKNPTAFYLCASSIRDSTYEQYFGPGTRLTVT.

This clone appeared once. The rearrangement links TRBV5-1 to TRBJ1-1; the D is unclear. Germline-derived CDR1 and CDR2 are SGHRS and YFSETQ. This CDR3 spans 12 amino acids. V lost 2 bases and J 7 bases, leaving 9 bases between the germline ends. CDR3 in amino acids: CASSFIGGEAFF. CDR3 nucleotides: TGCGCCAGCAGCTTTATTGGAGGTGAAGCTTTCTTT.

The chain carries TRBV6-1 and TRBJ1-5; 8 bases match TRBD1. CDR1 MNHNS and CDR2 SASEGT come from the germline V gene. The CDR3 contains 17 residues. The junction had 8 bases not matched to a gene; V was cut back by 2 bases and J by 2 bases. The CDR3 DNA sequence: TGTGCCAGCAGTGAACAGGGACAGGCCTTGGGCAATCAGCCCCAGCATTTT. Translated, it gives CASSEQGQALGNQPQHF.

V is TRBV13 and J is TRBJ2-2; TRBD1 matches 12 bases. The junction had 4 bases not matched to a gene; V was cut back by 6 bases and J by 2 bases. The CDR3 spans 16 residues. CDR1 PRHDT and CDR2 FYEKMQ come from the germline V gene (reference sequence). In nucleotides, the CDR3 is TGTGCCAGCAGGGGACAGGGGGCATTTAACACCGGGGAGCTGTTTTTT. Residues: CASRGQGAFNTGELFF.